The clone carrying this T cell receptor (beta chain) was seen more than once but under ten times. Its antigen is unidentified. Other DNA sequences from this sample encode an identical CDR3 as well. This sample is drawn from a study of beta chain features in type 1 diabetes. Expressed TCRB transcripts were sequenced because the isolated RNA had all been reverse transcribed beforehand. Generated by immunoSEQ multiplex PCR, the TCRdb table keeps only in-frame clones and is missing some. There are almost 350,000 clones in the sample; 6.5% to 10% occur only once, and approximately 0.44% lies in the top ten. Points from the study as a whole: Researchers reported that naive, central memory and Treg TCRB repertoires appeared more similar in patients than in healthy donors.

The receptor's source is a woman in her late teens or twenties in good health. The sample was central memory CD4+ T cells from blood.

Here the CDR3 reads CSVGEMGQPQHF. DNA of the CDR3: TGCAGCGTTGGGGAGATGGGTCAGCCCCAGCATTTT. This chain uses TRBV29-1 with TRBJ1-5; D ambiguous. Germline CDR1 and CDR2: SQVTM and ANQGSEA. This CDR3 has 12 amino acids. V was shortened by 4 bases and J by 6 bases, with 10 bases between the two germline ends.